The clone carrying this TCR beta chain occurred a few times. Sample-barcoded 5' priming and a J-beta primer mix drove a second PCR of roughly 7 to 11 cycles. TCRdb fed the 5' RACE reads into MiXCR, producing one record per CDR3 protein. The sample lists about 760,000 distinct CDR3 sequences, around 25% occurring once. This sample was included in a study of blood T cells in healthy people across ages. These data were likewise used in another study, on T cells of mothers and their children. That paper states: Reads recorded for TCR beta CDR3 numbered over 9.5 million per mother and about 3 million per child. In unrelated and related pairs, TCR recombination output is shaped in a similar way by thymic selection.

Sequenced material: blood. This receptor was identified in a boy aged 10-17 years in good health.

CDR3: CSVSRGQGFTEAFF. CDR3 nucleotides: TGCAGCGTGAGTCGAGGACAGGGGTTCACTGAAGCTTTCTTT. The chain uses TRBV29-1 and TRBJ1-1; 9 positions match TRBD1. Germline trimming cut 6 bases from V and 4 bases from J; bases unmatched to any gene: 9. This CDR3 contains 14 residues. CDR1 SQVTM and CDR2 ANQGSEA come from the germline V gene.